One sample yielded the 21 T cell receptor beta chains listed below, sequenced in a study of blood T cell repertoires in COVID-19. The data were produced by immunoSEQ multiplex PCR, yet TCRdb's version contains in-frame clones alone and is incomplete. The data contain 190,000 or so clones, around four fifths of them singletons. Sequenced input: peripheral blood. These receptors all stem from a man aged 45-65 years with active or convalescent COVID-19.

The gene calls are TRBV6-1 and TRBJ1-2, with 7 bases that match TRBD1. The CDR3 spans 16 residues. CDR1 is MNHNS and CDR2 is SASEGT in the germline V gene. V was clipped by 11 bases and J by 4 bases; unmatched bases: 19. This chain's CDR3 is CAGSEGQPVLGYGYTF. CDR3 in DNA: TGTGCCGGGAGTGAGGGACAGCCTGTTTTAGGCTATGGCTACACCTTC.

The chain joins TRBV6-5 to TRBJ2-1; 9 positions agree with TRBD2. Germline V CDR1 and CDR2: MNHEY, SVGAGI. The CDR3 extends over 13 amino acids. V dropped 5 bases and J dropped 9; count of bases not matched to a gene: 5. CDR3 protein: CASSSGGFREQFF. The CDR3 DNA follows: TGTGCCAGCAGTAGCGGGGGGTTTCGTGAGCAGTTCTTC.

V usage is TRBV5-6 and J usage is TRBJ1-2; a possible D gene is TRBD1 (5 bases). Per the germline V gene, CDR1 is SGHDT and CDR2 is YYEEEE. This CDR3 spans 14 amino acids. Between the trimmed V and J ends, which lost 2 bases and 3 bases, there was a span of 11 bases. Written as DNA, the CDR3 is TGTGCCAGCAGCTTTTTCGGGGGATACTATGGCTACACCTTC. Its translation: CASSFFGGYYGYTF. Looking up the rest from reference TRBV5-6 and TRBJ1-2 gives the full variable domain: DAGVTQSPTHLIKTRGQQVTLRCSPKSGHDTVSWYQQALGQGPQFIFQYYEEEERQRGNFPDRFSGHQFPNYSSELNVNALLLGDSALYLCASSFFGGYYGYTFGSGTRLTVV.

This clone was seen a handful of times. The chain carries TRBV7-3 and TRBJ2-1, with TRBD2 matching over 10 bases. V lost 8 bases and J lost 7; bases outside the gene matches: 11. This CDR3 contains 15 residues. The V gene's germline CDR1 is SGHTA and CDR2 FQGTGA. This CDR3 is CASSILPSGGNEQFF. The CDR3 region has the DNA TGTGCCAGCTCCATTCTTCCTAGCGGGGGAAATGAGCAGTTCTTC. The entire variable domain, with the rest obtained from reference TRBV7-3 and TRBJ2-1, is as follows: GAGVSQTPSNKVTEKGKYVELRCDPISGHTALYWYRQSLGQGPEFLIYFQGTGAADDSGLPNDRFFAVRPEGSVSTLKIQRTERGDSAVYLCASSILPSGGNEQFFGPGTRLTVL.

This clone showed up just a few times. The chain employs TRBV28 and TRBJ2-7; 8 bases fit TRBD1. Trimming took 6 bases from V and 11 from J; bases not matched to a gene: 9. The CDR3 loop spans 12 amino acids. Per the germline V gene, CDR1 is MDHEN and CDR2 is SYDVKM. For the CDR3, the DNA is TGTGCCAGCAGCCGCGGACAGGGAATGGAGTACTTC. It codes for CASSRGQGMEYF.

This chain connects TRBV9 to TRBJ1-3; 7 bases match TRBD1. Germline V gene lookup returns CDR1 SGDLS and CDR2 YYNGEE. The length of the CDR3 is 15 residues. Trimming cost V 0 bases and J 6 bases; bases outside gene matches: 6. The DNA of the CDR3 is TGTGCCAGCAGCGTAGATCAGGGGGATGTAAACACCATATATTTT. It is translated as CASSVDQGDVNTIYF.

This clone is a singleton in its sample. The chain combines TRBV20-1 with TRBJ2-2; the match to TRBD2 covers 11 bases. Germline V gene data show CDR1 as DFQATT and CDR2 as SNEGSKA (reference sequence). CDR3 size: 15 residues. V shed 3 bases, J shed 4 bases, and the junction held 4 bases outside the gene matches. CDR3 sequence reads: CSASLTSGATGELFF. The CDR3 DNA reads as TGCAGTGCTAGTCTGACTAGCGGGGCCACCGGGGAGCTGTTTTTT.

The J gene is TRBJ2-5, the V gene TRBV19, with TRBD1 as a possible D gene (6 bases). The CDR3 sequence is 17 residues long. V gave up 3 bases and J gave up 1 base, with 18 bases separating them. CDR1 is LNHDA and CDR2 is SQIVND in the germline V gene (reference sequence). The CDR3 DNA reads as TGTGCCAGTAGTATTAGGCCTACAGGGATCGGCCAAGAGACCCAGTACTTC. Translated: CASSIRPTGIGQETQYF.

The rearrangement links TRBV5-4 to TRBJ2-4; 15 bases align to TRBD2. CDR3 size: 15 residues. Per the germline V gene, CDR1 is SGHNT and CDR2 is YYREEE (reference sequence). V gave up 4 bases and J gave up 8 bases; unmatched junction bases: 4. The CDR3 is CASSGGTSGRYIQYF. The CDR3 DNA reads TGTGCCAGCAGCGGCGGGACTAGCGGGAGGTACATTCAGTACTTC. Full variable domain (remainder filled in from reference TRBV5-4 and TRBJ2-4): ETGVTQSPTHLIKTRGQQVTLRCSSQSGHNTVSWYQQALGQGPQFIFQYYREEENGRGNFPPRFSGLQFPNYSSELNVNALELDDSALYLCASSGGTSGRYIQYFGAGTRLSVL.

The table lists this clone with a count of one. J is TRBJ1-1 and V is TRBV30; D is possibly TRBD1 (5 bases). Deletions cut 3 bases from V and 3 bases from J, with 11 bases between. Germline V gene data show CDR1 as GTSNPN and CDR2 as SVGIG (reference sequence). CDR3 size: 13 residues. The CDR3 loop is CAWRPGLYTEAFF. In DNA form, the CDR3 reads TGTGCCTGGAGACCGGGACTGTACACTGAAGCTTTCTTT.

This CDR3 reads CASSLRQERGYTF. The CDR3 DNA follows: TGTGCCAGCAGCTTGCGCCAGGAGCGGGGCTACACCTTC. The chain combines TRBV5-4 with TRBJ1-2; D unclear. In germline, CDR1 is SGHNT, CDR2 YYREEE (reference sequence). V was trimmed by 1 base and J by 8 bases, leaving 12 bases between them. This CDR3 has 13 amino acids.

This sequence joins TRBV30 and TRBJ1-1; D is unclear. The CDR3 totals 16 residues. CDR1 is GTSNPN, CDR2 SVGIG, per germline (reference sequence). The V and J ends lost 2 bases and 1 base respectively, with 17 bases between them. This CDR3 is CAWSTDRGRGNTEAFF. CDR3 nucleotide sequence: TGTGCCTGGAGTACTGACCGGGGTAGAGGGAACACTGAAGCTTTCTTT.

The chain uses TRBV2 and TRBJ2-7, with unresolved D. Looked up from germline, CDR1 is SNHLY and CDR2 is FYNNEI. The CDR3 is 14 residues long. Trimming took off 0 bases at V and 0 bases at J, with 6 bases between the two ends. In nucleotides, the CDR3 is TGTGCCAGCAGTGAAGCTGCTATCTCCTACGAGCAGTACTTC. Protein product: CASSEAAISYEQYF.

The V and J genes are TRBV12-3 or TRBV12-4 and TRBJ2-7; possible D gene TRBD2, 6 bases. CDR3 length equals 12 residues. Trimming pared 4 bases from V and 7 bases from J, leaving 11 bases between. CDR3 sequence: CASSSTAGEQYF. As DNA, the CDR3 is TGTGCCAGCAGTTCGACTGCGGGAGAGCAGTACTTC.

This chain connects TRBV10-3 to TRBJ1-1, with D tentatively TRBD1 (6 bases). Germline lookup yields CDR1 ENHRY and CDR2 SYGVKD. The length of the CDR3 is 13 residues. The V and J ends lost 2 bases and 8 bases respectively, with 12 bases between them. The CDR3 sequence: CAISEQSGVEAFF. The CDR3 coding sequence is TGTGCCATCAGTGAGCAGTCAGGGGTGGAAGCTTTCTTT.

V and J are TRBV11-3 and TRBJ2-7; TRBD2 agrees at 8 bases. V lost 1 base to trimming and J lost 0 bases; unmatched junction nucleotides: 5. This CDR3 is 16 amino acids long. Germline V gene sequence: CDR1 SGHNT, CDR2 YENEEA. The CDR3 region has the DNA TGTGCCAGCAGCTTAGGGTTAGCGGGATACTCCTACGAGCAGTACTTC. Amino acids: CASSLGLAGYSYEQYF.

The chain recombines TRBV2 with TRBJ2-7; TRBD2 aligns across 11 bases. Trimming at V came to 3 bases and at J to 7 bases, leaving 8 bases not matched to a gene. Germline lookup yields CDR1 SNHLY and CDR2 FYNNEI. The CDR3 is made up of 15 amino acids. In DNA form, the CDR3 reads TGTGCCAGCAGTGAGCGGAGTAGCGGGGGGGGTGAGCAGTACTTC. It codes for CASSERSSGGGEQYF.

This rearrangement joins TRBV27 to TRBJ1-2, with a tentative D call TRBD1 (5 bases). CDR3 length: 15 residues. Germline V lookup: CDR1 MNHEY, CDR2 SMNVEV (reference sequence). V lost 4 bases and J 5 bases, leaving 17 bases between the germline ends. The CDR3 coding sequence is TGTGCCAGCAGTTCCCTGGGGGAGGGAGAATATGGCTACACCTTC. It yields the protein CASSSLGEGEYGYTF.

This rearrangement joins TRBV25-1 to TRBJ2-7; TRBD1 is a possible D gene (6 bases). Germline lookup yields CDR1 MGHDK and CDR2 SYGVNS. CDR3 length: 12 residues. V lost 8 bases and J lost 7, with 15 bases in between. Here the CDR3 DNA reads TGTGCCAGCGGCCCAGGGGTTGGGGAGCAGTACTTC. It encodes CASGPGVGEQYF.

The chain joins TRBV10-1 to TRBJ2-2; the match to TRBD2 covers 11 bases. Germline CDR1 is WNHNN and CDR2 is SYGVQD (reference sequence). The V segment lost 2 bases and the J segment 1 base; nucleotides outside the gene matches: 0. The CDR3 covers 16 residues. DNA of the CDR3: TGCGCCAGCAGTGAGACTAGCGGGGGGAACACCGGGGAGCTGTTTTTT. Protein product: CASSETSGGNTGELFF.

This clone is a singleton in its sample. The chain combines TRBV5-6 with TRBJ1-2; 10 bases map to TRBD1. The V segment lost 5 bases and the J segment 4 bases; nucleotides outside the gene matches: 5. CDR1 and CDR2 (germline): SGHDT, YYEEEE. The CDR3 sequence is 14 residues long. The CDR3: CASSSGTGVYGYTF. The CDR3 DNA reads TGTGCCAGCAGTTCCGGGACAGGGGTCTATGGCTACACCTTC.